This is a list of T cell receptor beta chains from one sample in a study of shared clonotypes between healthy human individuals. The table came from immunoSEQ multiplex PCR; TCRdb's copy has only in-frame clones and leaves some out. The data hold some 1,100,000 clones, with 70% to 80% observed a single time. Sample: memory CD4+ T cells from PBMCs. The source of these receptors is a man aged 18 to 30 in good health. Some clones in this sample may be carry-over from other donors' samples. Both conserved end residues are part of each CDR3. The order of the fields is D gene, V gene, J gene, clone size, CDR3 DNA, CDR3 protein. A D gene is named only where the DNA matches it firmly. Clone size appears in some rows only: once, few, many, or a class for an expanded clone.

TRBD1	TRBV18	TRBJ1-5	NA	TGTGCCAGCTCACCTACCCGACAGGGTCAAGGGAACAATCAGCCCCAGCATTTT	CASSPTRQGQGNNQPQHF
TRBD1	TRBV28	TRBJ1-2	once	TGTGCCAGCAGGTCAGGGGGTTATGGCTACACCTTC	CASRSGGYGYTF
NA	TRBV28	TRBJ1-5	NA	TGTGCCAGCAGGAACGGGGCCCGAGGGCATCAGCCCCAGCATTTT	CASRNGARGHQPQHF
NA	TRBV4-2	TRBJ2-2	NA	TGTGCCAGCAGCACTACAGACACCTACACCGGGGAGCTGTTTTTT	CASSTTDTYTGELFF
TRBD2	TRBV19	TRBJ2-5	NA	TGTGCCAGTAGTGTGGCGCTAGCGGGAGATTTAGTTAAGGACCAGTACTTC	CASSVALAGDLVKDQYF
TRBD1	TRBV7-9	TRBJ2-7	few	TGTGCCAGCAGCTTAGTCATAATTGGGGACAGGGTTTCCTACGAGCAGTACTTC	CASSLVIIGDRVSYEQYF
NA	TRBV5-4	TRBJ2-3	NA	TGTGCCAGCAGCTTGGAACCCCTGGGCACAGATACGCAGTATTTT	CASSLEPLGTDTQYF
NA	TRBV7-8	TRBJ2-1	NA	TGTGCCAGCAGCTTAGCTGGCGGACCTAAGCAGTTCTTC	CASSLAGGPKQFF
NA	TRBV7-8	TRBJ1-1	NA	TGTGCCAGCAGCTTAGATATGATGTCTGAAGCTTTCTTT	CASSLDMMSEAFF
TRBD1	TRBV2	TRBJ1-2	NA	TGTGCCAGCAGTGGTGGGGGGACAGAAGCTAACTATGGCTACACCTTC	CASSGGGTEANYGYTF
NA	TRBV13	TRBJ2-7	NA	TGTGCCAGCAGCCCGGACCCTGGGACAATTACCTACGAGCAGTACTTC	CASSPDPGTITYEQYF
NA	TRBV28	TRBJ1-5	many	TGTGCCAGCAACATCGGGGGGGCGGACAATCAGCCCCAGCATTTT	CASNIGGADNQPQHF
NA	TRBV10-3	TRBJ1-1	few	TGTGCCATCAGTGTGCAGGGGAACACTGAAGCTTTCTTT	CAISVQGNTEAFF
TRBD2	TRBV7-2	TRBJ2-1	NA	TGTGCCAGCAGCTTACTAGCGGGAGGATCCTACAATGAGCAGTTCTTC	CASSLLAGGSYNEQFF
NA	TRBV7-6	TRBJ2-7	NA	TGTGCCAGCAGCTTAGCGCTGGGTAAGGGTGGCGACGAGCAGTACTTC	CASSLALGKGGDEQYF
NA	TRBV18	TRBJ1-5	NA	TGTGCCAGCTCCCCGGACCTTAATCAGCCCCAGCATTTT	CASSPDLNQPQHF
NA	TRBV2	TRBJ2-3	NA	TGTGCCAGCAACGGGATAGGGTCCACAGATACGCAGTATTTT	CASNGIGSTDTQYF
NA	TRBV28	TRBJ1-2	NA	TGTGCCAGCAGTCCCCAAGGTAGGGACTATGGCTACACCTTC	CASSPQGRDYGYTF
NA	TRBV2	TRBJ2-3	NA	TGTGCCAGCTGGAGGGACACCGGCACAGATACGCAGTATTTT	CASWRDTGTDTQYF
TRBD1	TRBV6-6	TRBJ1-1	many	TGTGCCAGCAATGCCGGGACAGCGAACACTGAAGCTTTCTTT	CASNAGTANTEAFF
NA	TRBV18	TRBJ2-3	NA	TGTGCCAGCTCACCCCCTAGCACAGATACGCAGTATTTT	CASSPPSTDTQYF
TRBD1	TRBV2	TRBJ1-5	NA	TGTGCCAGCAGTTCAACAGGGGGTAGACGCAATCAGCCCCAGCATTTT	CASSSTGGRRNQPQHF
TRBD1	TRBV5-1	TRBJ2-2	NA	TGCGCCAGCAGCTTGGGGGGACAGGGCCACACCGGGGAGCTGTTTTTT	CASSLGGQGHTGELFF
NA	TRBV18	TRBJ1-5	NA	TGTGCCAGCTCACCGGCGACAGATCGCAATCAGCCCCAGCATTTT	CASSPATDRNQPQHF
NA	TRBV10-3	TRBJ2-2	NA	TGTGCCATCAGTCCATACAGGGATACCGGGGAGCTGTTTTTT	CAISPYRDTGELFF
NA	TRBV11-2	TRBJ1-4	NA	TGTGCCAGCAGCTTACTACAGGGCGACGAAAAACTGTTTTTT	CASSLLQGDEKLFF
TRBD1	TRBV5-1	TRBJ1-2	NA	TGCGCCAGCAGCTTGAAAACAGGGGTCGACTATGGCTACACCTTC	CASSLKTGVDYGYTF
NA	TRBV4-2	TRBJ1-2	NA	TGTGCCAGCAGCCCGACCCGGCAGGGAAATGGCTACACCTTC	CASSPTRQGNGYTF
TRBD1	TRBV19	TRBJ2-7	once	TGTGCCAGTAGCTTCTCTATGGGACAGGGACCGTACGAGCAGTACTTC	CASSFSMGQGPYEQYF
TRBD2	TRBV28	TRBJ2-1	NA	TGTGCCAGCAGTACCGGACTAGCGGGAGTTCAGTTCTTC	CASSTGLAGVQFF
NA	TRBV11-1	TRBJ2-1	few	TGTGCCAGCAGGAACGGGCTCGAGGACTACAATGAGCAGTTCTTC	CASRNGLEDYNEQFF
TRBD1	TRBV28	TRBJ1-5	few	TGTGCCAGCAGTTTACATCCGGGACAGGTCAATCAGCCCCAGCATTTT	CASSLHPGQVNQPQHF
TRBD2	TRBV18	TRBJ2-1	NA	TGTGCCAGCTCAGTCGGGACTAGCGGGACTGGAGAGCAGTTCTTC	CASSVGTSGTGEQFF
TRBD2	TRBV5-5	TRBJ2-5	NA	TGTGCCAGCAGCTTGGTTGCTAGCGGGAGGCAAGAGACCCAGTACTTC	CASSLVASGRQETQYF
TRBD1	TRBV28	TRBJ1-2	NA	TGTGCCAGCAGTTTCGGGCAGGGGGCCCACCTTGGTGGCTACACCTTC	CASSFGQGAHLGGYTF
NA	TRBV19	TRBJ1-1	NA	TGTGCCAGTAGTATTTCAGGTGTGGGAAGTAAAGCTTTCTTT	CASSISGVGSKAFF
NA	TRBV11-2	TRBJ1-1	NA	TGTGCCAGCAGCTTAGGCGGAGGGGATGAAGCTTTCTTT	CASSLGGGDEAFF
NA	TRBV5-1	TRBJ1-5	NA	TGCGCCAGCAGCTTGGGATATGGCAATCAGCCCCAGCATTTT	CASSLGYGNQPQHF
NA	TRBV15	TRBJ2-2	once	TGTGCCACCAGCAGAGAGCCTAGACGAAGTACCGGGGAGCTGTTTTTT	CATSREPRRSTGELFF
NA	TRBV19	TRBJ1-4	few	TGTGCCAGTAGTATAACTTCAACTAATGAAAAACTGTTTTTT	CASSITSTNEKLFF
TRBD1	TRBV29-1	TRBJ2-7	NA	TGCAGCGTTGTAGGGACAGGAGCCTACGAGCAGTACTTC	CSVVGTGAYEQYF
TRBD2	TRBV5-4	TRBJ2-3	NA	TGTGCCAGCAGGTCTAGCGGGTGGGGCAGCACAGATACGCAGTATTTT	CASRSSGWGSTDTQYF
NA	TRBV5-8	TRBJ1-5	NA	TGTGCCAGCAGCTTGTTACAGGGTATACAGCCCCAGCATTTT	CASSLLQGIQPQHF
NA	TRBV18	TRBJ2-3	NA	TGTGCCAGCTCCGATGGGCACCCTAGCACAGATACGCAGTATTTT	CASSDGHPSTDTQYF
TRBD1	TRBV5-5	TRBJ2-3	once	TGTGCCAGCAGCCCCACCGGGACAGGGGGCACAGATACGCAGTATTTT	CASSPTGTGGTDTQYF